This TCR beta chain is from a study of OX40 agonist ivuxolimab in advanced cancers. Study-wide context: Patients received ivuxolimab, an agonistic anti-OX40 (CD134) antibody. Eligibility rules accepted prior anti-PD-1, anti-PD-L1 or anti-CTLA-4 therapy, and 35% to 40% had some.

On this clone itself: No antigen is known for it.

Overall study results and limits: Some nonresponders also had low normalized T-cell clonal expansion. CD4+ and CD8+ blood T cells expanded clonally by week 6 at 0.1 to 3.0 mg/kg.

In germline, CDR1 is WSHSY, CDR2 SAAADI. Trimming removed 6 bases at V and 5 bases at J, with 20 bases between. The CDR3 sequence is 15 residues long. Produced via immunoSEQ multiplex PCR; TCRdb's table is partial and in-frame only. The profile shows 60,000 or so clones, 88% of them singletons. The chain links TRBV10-2 to TRBJ2-7; TRBD2 might be the D (5 bases). Sample: CD4+ or CD8+ T cells sorted from blood, taken in a trial of the OX40 agonist ivuxolimab. This clonotype was sampled from an adult with an advanced solid tumor such as melanoma, head and neck, liver or kidney cancer. Written as DNA, the CDR3 is TGCGCCAGCAGGGATCAAGCGGCTGGGTGGGACGAGCAGTACTTC. Its protein is CASRDQAAGWDEQYF.